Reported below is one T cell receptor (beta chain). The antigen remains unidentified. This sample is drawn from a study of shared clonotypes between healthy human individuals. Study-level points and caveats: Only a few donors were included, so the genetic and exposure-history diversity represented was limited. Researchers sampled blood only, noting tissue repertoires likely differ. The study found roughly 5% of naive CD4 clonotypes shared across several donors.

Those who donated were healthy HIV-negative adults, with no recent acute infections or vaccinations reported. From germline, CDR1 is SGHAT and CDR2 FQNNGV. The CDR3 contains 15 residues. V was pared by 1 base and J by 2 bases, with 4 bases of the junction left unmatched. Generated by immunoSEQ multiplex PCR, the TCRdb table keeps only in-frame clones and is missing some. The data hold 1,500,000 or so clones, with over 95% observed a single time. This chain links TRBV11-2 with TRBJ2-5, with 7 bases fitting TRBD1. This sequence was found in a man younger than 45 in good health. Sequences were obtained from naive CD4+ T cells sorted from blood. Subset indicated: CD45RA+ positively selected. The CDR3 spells CASSLVGQAQETQYF. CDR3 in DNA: TGTGCCAGCAGCTTAGTCGGACAGGCACAAGAGACCCAGTACTTC. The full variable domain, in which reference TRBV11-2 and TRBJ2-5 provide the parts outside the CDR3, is EAGVAQSPRYKIIEKRQSVAFWCNPISGHATLYWYQQILGQGPKLLIQFQNNGVVDDSQLPKDRFSAERLKGVDSTLKIQPAKLEDSAVYLCASSLVGQAQETQYFGPGTRLLVL.